The 32 T cell receptor beta chains reported below all come from one sample, sequenced in a study of CD8+CD57+ T cells in acquired aplastic anemia. Both TCR beta VDJ combination and CDR3 sequence profiling were carried out. Genomic DNA was the template for this profiling. TCRdb reprocessed the reads with MiXCR, giving one entry per CDR3 protein. The sample has a few hundred thousand distinct CDR3 sequences, approximately 57% seen once; the top ten hold 7.5% to 9%. The sequenced sample was sorted CD4+, CD8+, or CD8+CD57+ T cells (not recorded which) from PBMCs. Receptors were obtained from a human donor with severe aplastic anemia or a healthy control (not recorded which).

The chain links TRBV10-3 to TRBJ1-1; TRBD1 is a possible D gene (5 bases). The CDR3 is 15 amino acids. CDR1 is ENHRY and CDR2 is SYGVKD in the germline V gene. V dropped 5 bases and J dropped 0 bases, with 13 bases sitting between them. The CDR3 DNA sequence: TGTGCCATCAGTCAAGGGACGGTACTGAACACTGAAGCTTTCTTT. Protein sequence: CAISQGTVLNTEAFF.

This chain links TRBV20-1 with TRBJ1-1, with TRBD1 as a possible D gene (6 bases). Germline-derived CDR1 and CDR2 are DFQATT and SNEGSKA (reference sequence). CDR3 size: 14 residues. Trimming took 3 bases from V and 1 from J, leaving 12 bases between them. CDR3 sequence: CSARRGAGNTEAFF. CDR3 nucleotides: TGCAGTGCTAGGAGGGGGGCCGGGAACACTGAAGCTTTCTTT.

The chain combines TRBV7-2 with TRBJ2-7; 11 positions match TRBD2. CDR1 is SGHTA and CDR2 is FQGNSA in the germline V gene. CDR3 length: 14 residues. V dropped 6 bases and J dropped 4; count of bases not matched to a gene: 5. CDR3 sequence reads: CASSSSSGRYEQYF. CDR3 DNA sequence: TGTGCCAGCAGTAGCTCTAGCGGGAGGTACGAGCAGTACTTC.

This clonotype has at least ten counts. The chain couples TRBV5-1 to TRBJ2-7, with TRBD1 matching 9 bases. V dropped 0 bases and J dropped 7; count of bases not matched to a gene: 8. Germline V lookup: CDR1 SGHRS, CDR2 YFSETQ. The CDR3 extends over 15 amino acids. In DNA, the CDR3 is TGCGCCAGCAGCTTGGCCCCACAGGGGGCATGGGAGCAGTACTTC. Its protein is CASSLAPQGAWEQYF.

With regard to this clonotype: Without the conserved terminal phenylalanine or tryptophan, this CDR3 likely stems from a read error. Because the CDR3's place on the DNA is in doubt, the DNA is left out and the CDR3 is given as listed by TCRdb. The V call is TRBV20-1, the J call TRBJ1-3; the D segment call TRBD1 is taken from the table without a DNA check. Germline CDR1 DFQATT, CDR2 SNEGSKA (reference sequence). The CDR3 has 9 amino acids, counting both end residues. CDR3 loop: CSARDGTAD.

The J gene is TRBJ1-1, the V gene TRBV7-8, with TRBD1 as a possible D gene (6 bases). CDR3 length equals 13 residues. V was clipped by 6 bases and J by 3 bases, with 11 bases between them. Germline CDR1 is SGHVS and CDR2 is FQNEAQ. The DNA for the CDR3 is TGTGCCAGCAGTAAGGGGGGGGACACTGAAGCTTTCTTT. Protein sequence: CASSKGGDTEAFF.

The genes are TRBV7-9 and TRBJ2-5, with D perhaps TRBD1 or TRBD2 (5 bases each). The CDR3 contains 17 residues. Deletions cut 2 bases from V and 5 bases from J, with 21 bases between. Germline-derived CDR1 and CDR2 are SEHNR and FQNEAQ (reference sequence). The CDR3 nucleotides read TGTGCCAGCAGCTTAAACGGAAAGGACACCGGGATGGAGACCCAGTACTTC. Its protein product is CASSLNGKDTGMETQYF.

The CDR3 protein is CASSFSQGDSPLHF. CDR3 nucleotides: TGTGCCAGCAGCTTCTCTCAGGGGGATTCACCCCTCCACTTT. The V and J genes are TRBV7-9 and TRBJ1-6, with 7 bases lining up with TRBD1. CDR3 length: 14 amino acids. After removal of 3 bases from V and 8 bases from J, the junction contained 4 bases not matched to a gene. CDR1 and CDR2 from the germline V gene are SEHNR and FQNEAQ (reference sequence).

A remark on this clonotype: The junction does not match germline at one end; this may be a read error. This sequence joins TRBV5-1 and TRBJ2-7; perhaps TRBD2 as D (6 bases). CDR3 size: 14 residues. Germline CDR1 and CDR2: SGHRS and YFSETQ. The chain's CDR3 is CASSLGGLSYEQYF. As DNA, the CDR3 is TGTGCCAGCAGCTTGGGGGGACTCTCCTACGAGCAGTACTTC.

To note about this clonotype: Here the CDR3 omits its conserved ending phenylalanine or tryptophan, so a read error is the likely source. The DNA is omitted, as the CDR3 cannot be located on it reliably, and the CDR3 follows TCRdb's listing. This chain connects TRBV7-2 to TRBJ1-5. Looked up from germline, CDR1 is SGHTA and CDR2 is FQGNSA. The CDR3 is made up of 10 amino acids, end residues included. CDR3 sequence: CASSLFDLWA.

This clonotype was counted a single time. V gene TRBV6-6 combines with J gene TRBJ2-7; TRBD2 agrees at 8 bases. The germline V gene encodes CDR1 MNHNY and CDR2 SVGAGI (reference sequence). The trim removed 5 bases at V and 2 bases at J, leaving 11 bases unmatched. CDR3 length equals 16 residues. For the CDR3, the DNA is TGTGCCAGCAGTCCCCTTGGGGCGGGGGGTCCCTACGAGCAGTACTTC. It is translated as CASSPLGAGGPYEQYF.

The sample holds a few counts of this clonotype. The rearrangement joins TRBV20-1 to TRBJ1-2, with D maybe TRBD1 (5 bases). This CDR3 region has 15 residues. Looked up from germline, CDR1 is DFQATT and CDR2 is SNEGSKA (reference sequence). V was pared by 6 bases and J by 6 bases, with 23 bases between. CDR3 in DNA: TGCAGTGCGGCGGGGGAGTTAGGTATTAGTAATGGCTACACCTTC. Protein product: CSAAGELGISNGYTF.

This rearrangement joins TRBV24-1 to TRBJ1-6; D is possibly TRBD1 (5 bases). V lost 5 bases and J 9 bases, leaving 10 bases between the germline ends. The CDR3 has 13 residues. Germline V gene sequence: CDR1 KGHDR, CDR2 SFDVKD. In DNA, the CDR3 is TGTGCCACCAGTGCTAGTGGGGGTTCACCCCTCCACTTT. It translates to CATSASGGSPLHF.

Many counts were recorded for this clonotype. The gene calls are TRBV9 and TRBJ1-5; the match to TRBD1 covers 7 bases. The J segment lost 3 bases and the V segment lost 3 bases, leaving 3 bases of the junction unmatched. Germline assignment: CDR1 SGDLS and CDR2 YYNGEE. CDR3 length: 14 amino acids. The CDR3: CASSAGQVNQPQHF. DNA of the CDR3: TGTGCCAGCAGCGCCGGACAGGTCAATCAGCCCCAGCATTTT.

This clonotype was detected many times. The chain carries TRBV19 and TRBJ1-2; 7 bases agree with TRBD1. V shed 10 bases, J shed 2 bases, and the junction held 13 bases outside the gene matches. Germline V gene data show CDR1 as LNHDA and CDR2 as SQIVND (reference sequence). This CDR3 has 15 residues. The CDR3: CATSGQTTVNYGYTF. CDR3 coding DNA: TGTGCCACATCGGGACAGACAACCGTAAACTATGGCTACACCTTC.

This clonotype was seen at least ten times. Here the CDR3 DNA reads TGTGCCAGCAGCTGGGACGTTTCCGAAAAACTGTTTTTT. Its translation: CASSWDVSEKLFF. The V gene is TRBV2, the J gene TRBJ1-4; D possibly corresponds to TRBD1 (5 bases). The CDR3 length is 13 residues. Germline CDR1 reads SNHLY; CDR2 reads FYNNEI. V was shortened by 6 bases and J by 8 bases, with 13 bases between the two germline ends.

This clonotype was seen a few times. This chain joins TRBV10-3 and TRBJ2-1; 9 bases fit TRBD2. V lost 10 bases to trimming and J lost 5 bases; unmatched junction nucleotides: 6. The CDR3 has 13 residues. The germline CDR1 and CDR2 sequences are ENHRY and SYGVKD. The CDR3 here is CATGEREDNEQFF. DNA of the CDR3: TGTGCCACCGGGGAGCGGGAGGACAATGAGCAGTTCTTC.

At least ten counts were recorded for this clonotype. CDR3 in DNA: TGCGCCAGCAGCTGGGACAGGGCGAACCCTACTCCCTACGAGCAGTACTTC. Translated: CASSWDRANPTPYEQYF. The chain joins TRBV5-1 to TRBJ2-7; 9 bases line up with TRBD1. The CDR3 spans 17 residues. Germline-derived CDR1 and CDR2 are SGHRS and YFSETQ. The junction had 12 bases not matched to a gene; V was cut back by 3 bases and J by 2 bases.

The chain joins TRBV20-1 to TRBJ1-2; 10 bases are shared with TRBD1. V gave up 6 bases and J gave up 4 bases; unmatched junction bases: 8. The CDR3 spans 14 residues. In germline, CDR1 is DFQATT, CDR2 SNEGSKA (reference sequence). CDR3 region: CSARDRGLSYGYTF. The CDR3 bases are TGCAGTGCCCGAGACAGGGGGCTAAGCTATGGCTACACCTTC.

This clonotype was recorded at least ten times. The V gene is TRBV4-2, the J gene TRBJ2-5, with 8 bases that match TRBD2. The V and J ends lost 4 bases and 4 bases, in that order; junction bases with no gene match: 14. The CDR3 is 17 residues long. Germline V gene data show CDR1 as LGHNA and CDR2 as YNFKEQ. The CDR3 protein is CASSPRAGAGGGETQYF. The CDR3 region has the DNA TGTGCCAGCAGCCCCCGAGCGGGAGCCGGCGGGGGAGAGACCCAGTACTTC.

This clonotype has just one count. The gene calls are TRBV7-3 and TRBJ2-3; perhaps TRBD2 as D (7 bases). Trimming left V 2 bases short and J 1 base short, with 13 bases between. Germline values: CDR1 SGHTA, CDR2 FQGTGA. This CDR3 is 16 amino acids long. The CDR3 DNA is TGTGCCAGCAGCTTACTTCGGGGGGCCGGCACAGATACGCAGTATTTT. Its translation: CASSLLRGAGTDTQYF.

There are many counts of this clonotype. CDR3 protein: CASTPGRSYEQFF. DNA of the CDR3: TGTGCCAGCACCCCGGGACGGAGCTATGAGCAGTTCTTC. The rearrangement joins TRBV12-3 or TRBV12-4 to TRBJ2-1; D may correspond to TRBD1 or TRBD2 (5 bases each). Between the trimmed V and J ends, which lost 7 bases and 8 bases, there was a span of 15 bases. The CDR3 runs 13 residues.

This clonotype appeared many times. V and J are TRBV7-2 and TRBJ2-2; TRBD1 agrees at 10 bases. Germline assignment: CDR1 SGHTA and CDR2 FQGNSA. Trimming cost V 7 bases and J 7 bases; bases outside gene matches: 9. This CDR3 comprises 15 residues. The CDR3 nucleotides are TGTGCCAGCACCTCGGGACAGGGGTGGGGCGGGGAGCTGTTTTTT. It translates to CASTSGQGWGGELFF. Looking up the rest from reference TRBV7-2 and TRBJ2-2 gives the full variable domain: GAGVSQSPSNKVTEKGKDVELRCDPISGHTALYWYRQSLGQGLEFLIYFQGNSAPDKSGLPSDRFSAERTGGSVSTLTIQRTQQEDSAVYLCASTSGQGWGGELFFGEGSRLTVL.

The gene calls are TRBV25-1 and TRBJ2-3; 16 bases are shared with TRBD2. The V segment lost 4 bases and the J segment 2 bases; nucleotides outside the gene matches: 9. The CDR3 loop spans 19 amino acids. Germline CDR1 and CDR2: MGHDK and SYGVNS. CDR3 in DNA: TGTGCCAGCAGTGGACCGGGACTAGCGGGGGGGACTTACACAGATACGCAGTATTTT. It yields the protein CASSGPGLAGGTYTDTQYF.

Of note for this clonotype: At one end the junction does not follow the germline gene, possibly because of a read error. This rearrangement joins TRBV4-1 to TRBJ2-1, with D perhaps matching TRBD1 (6 bases). Per the germline V gene, CDR1 is MGHRA and CDR2 is YSYEKL. The CDR3 contains 15 residues. Here the CDR3 reads CGSSPRDTWLDEQFF. For the CDR3, the DNA is TGCGGCAGCAGCCCCCGGGACACCTGGCTGGATGAGCAGTTCTTC.

This clonotype was picked up many times. V gene TRBV5-1 combines with J gene TRBJ2-2, with 11 bases fitting TRBD2. The ends lost 1 base at V and 5 bases at J; junction bases unmatched: 4. The CDR3 length is 16 residues. Germline loops: CDR1 SGHRS, CDR2 YFSETQ. This chain's CDR3 is CASSLRLAGGTGELFF. The CDR3, as DNA: TGCGCCAGCAGCTTGCGTCTAGCGGGGGGTACCGGGGAGCTGTTTTTT.

In its sample, this clonotype was seen a few times. The chain has TRBV7-3 and TRBJ2-6; no definite D call. With 4 bases removed from V and 2 bases from J, the gap between germline ends came to 3 bases. Germline V CDR1 and CDR2: SGHTA, FQGTGA. The CDR3 totals 13 residues. CDR3 region: CASSSPGANVLTF. CDR3 sequence (DNA): TGTGCCAGCAGCTCCCCTGGGGCCAACGTCCTGACTTTC.

This clonotype was counted ten times or more. The CDR3 nucleotides are TGTGCCAGCTCACCGGGGACTAGCGGTGAAGAGACCCAGTACTTC. Protein: CASSPGTSGEETQYF. The chain is built from TRBV18 and TRBJ2-5, with 11 bases fitting TRBD2. V shed 3 bases, J shed 3 bases, and the junction held 3 bases outside the gene matches. The germline CDR1 and CDR2 sequences are KGHSH and LQKENI. This CDR3 comprises 15 residues.

The chain couples TRBV19 to TRBJ1-4; maybe TRBD1 (6 bases). V was cut by 10 bases and J by 8 bases, with 8 bases left in between. Germline CDR1 is LNHDA and CDR2 is SQIVND (reference sequence). The CDR3 sequence is 10 residues long. In nucleotides, the CDR3 is TGTGCCACCCAGGGGGAAAAACTGTTTTTT. Translation: CATQGEKLFF. The variable domain in full, completed from reference TRBV19 and TRBJ1-4, reads DGGITQSPKYLFRKEGQNVTLSCEQNLNHDAMYWYRQDPGQGLRLIYYSQIVNDFQKGDIAEGYSVSREKKESFPLTVTSAQKNPTAFYLCATQGEKLFFGSGTQLSVL.

This rearrangement joins TRBV29-1 to TRBJ2-5, with D maybe TRBD1 (5 bases). Germline loops: CDR1 SQVTM, CDR2 ANQGSEA. The CDR3 length is 16 residues. Trimming took 3 bases from V and 3 from J, leaving 20 bases between them. The CDR3 sequence is CSVEAGIRVGKETQYF. The CDR3 coding sequence is TGCAGCGTTGAGGCCGGTATCAGGGTGGGGAAAGAGACCCAGTACTTC.

The rearrangement joins TRBV7-2 to TRBJ1-3; 8 bases align to TRBD1. CDR1 and CDR2 (germline): SGHTA, FQGNSA. With V trimmed by 5 bases and J by 4 bases, 7 bases remained unmatched. The CDR3 contains 15 residues. CDR3 sequence reads: CASSLSRDRGNTIYF. The CDR3 DNA reads TGTGCCAGCAGCCTTTCCCGGGACAGGGGAAACACCATATATTTT.

The table lists this clonotype with many counts. The V gene is TRBV20-1, the J gene TRBJ1-4, with D unclear. The germline V gene encodes CDR1 DFQATT and CDR2 SNEGSKA (reference sequence). Trimming took 6 bases from V and 0 from J, leaving 11 bases between them. This CDR3 has 14 amino acids. In DNA, the CDR3 is TGCAGTGCAAAAAAGGCGGCAACTAATGAAAAACTGTTTTTT. Translation: CSAKKAATNEKLFF.